The TCR beta chain under discussion was sequenced for a study of CXCR3-negative and CXCR3-positive naive CD8 T cells. Overall study context: Per-library TRB read counts averaged about 1.5 +/- 0.3 million, adding up to some 150 million in total. Study-wide results and limits: TRB CDR3 hydrophobicity was greater in CXCR3-positive naive cells than in CXCR3-negative naive cells. Both naive subsets carried similar amounts of surface CD5, so TCR strength was inferred from TRB CDR3 properties.

Note on this clonotype: Its target is unknown.

cDNA libraries for TRB were generated by 5' RACE incorporating UMI labels. With the 5' RACE reads reprocessed, TCRdb shows one record per CDR3 protein and no DNA. Its table lists around 140,000 distinct CDR3 sequences. Naive CD8+ T cells carried a CD45RO-CCR7+CD27+CD95- phenotype. Source material: naive CXCR3+ CD8+ T cells from blood. Sample subset: CD45RO-CCR7+CD27+CD95- naive CD8+ T cells expressing CXCR3 (TNR3+). The sequence was collected from a human donor in good health. Some clones in this sample may be carry-over from other donors' samples.

CDR3 sequence: CASSIGVTDTQYF. This chain links TRBV19 with TRBJ2-3. Germline loops: CDR1 LNHDA, CDR2 SQIVND (reference sequence). The CDR3 has 13 amino acids.